One and the same sample provided the 15 T cell receptor beta chains below, sequenced in a study of response to subunit inactivated influenza vaccine. One entry per CDR3 protein results from TCRdb running MiXCR on the RT-PCR reads. Of about 180,000 distinct CDR3 sequences listed, about 10% are singletons. Material: non-naive T cells sorted from PBMCs, obtained on the day of vaccination. The receptors here all came from a man aged 50 to 60 who received an inactivated influenza vaccine.

In its sample, this clonotype was seen a few times. CDR3 sequence: CSARDPRQGGSYEQYF. The CDR3 DNA reads as TGCAGTGCTAGAGATCCCCGACAGGGGGGGTCCTACGAGCAGTACTTC. This sequence joins TRBV20-1 and TRBJ2-7; 9 nucleotides match TRBD1. CDR3 size: 16 residues. From germline, CDR1 is DFQATT and CDR2 SNEGSKA (reference sequence). V shed 0 bases and J 1 base; nucleotides not matched to a gene: 7.

Only a few counts were recorded for this clonotype. This chain links TRBV20-1 with TRBJ2-5, with 8 positions matching TRBD2. After removal of 6 bases from V and 1 base from J, the junction contained 4 bases not matched to a gene. Germline V gene lookup returns CDR1 DFQATT and CDR2 SNEGSKA (reference sequence). CDR3 length equals 13 residues. The CDR3 bases are TGCAGTGCAGAACTAGCGGTCCAAGAGACCCAGTACTTC. Translated, it gives CSAELAVQETQYF.

The chain links TRBV5-6 to TRBJ1-6; D is ambiguous. Deletions cut 1 base from V and 8 bases from J, with 10 bases between. Germline V lookup: CDR1 SGHDT, CDR2 YYEEEE. The length of the CDR3 is 14 residues. The CDR3 loop reads CASSLRGTDSPLHF. The CDR3 nucleotides read TGTGCCAGCAGCTTGCGGGGAACGGATTCACCCCTCCACTTT.

This clonotype was found many times. The V call is TRBV7-9, the J call TRBJ1-6, with 7 positions matching TRBD1. The CDR3 has 16 residues. V was clipped by 5 bases and J by 3 bases; unmatched bases: 7. The germline gives CDR1 SEHNR, CDR2 FQNEAQ (reference sequence). Here the CDR3 reads CASSPSTGFYNSPLHF. Here the CDR3 DNA reads TGTGCCAGCAGCCCCTCGACAGGGTTCTATAATTCACCCCTCCACTTT.

V is TRBV3-1 and J is TRBJ2-7; 13 bases match TRBD2. V lost 2 bases, J lost 7 bases, and 5 bases stayed unmatched. The length of the CDR3 is 15 residues. Germline V CDR1 and CDR2: LGHDT, YNNKEL (reference sequence). This chain's CDR3 is CASSQPGLAGYEQYF. Here the CDR3 DNA reads TGTGCCAGCAGCCAACCGGGACTAGCGGGATATGAGCAGTACTTC.

This clonotype was seen at least ten times. The V gene is TRBV5-1, the J gene TRBJ1-5, with D perhaps matching TRBD1 (6 bases). CDR1 and CDR2 (germline): SGHRS, YFSETQ. V lost 3 bases and J 6 bases, leaving 16 bases between the germline ends. This CDR3 has 15 amino acids. CDR3 region: CASSSTGLMGQPQHF. CDR3 sequence (DNA): TGCGCCAGCAGCTCAACAGGGCTGATGGGTCAGCCCCAGCATTTT.

This clonotype was observed a few times. The chain combines TRBV14 with TRBJ2-5, with D possibly being TRBD2 (5 bases). V dropped 0 bases and J dropped 4 bases, with 12 bases sitting between them. Germline V gene lookup returns CDR1 SGHDN and CDR2 FVKESK. This CDR3 comprises 15 residues. The CDR3 sequence: CASSQDRRLRETQYF. DNA for the CDR3: TGTGCCAGCAGCCAAGATAGGAGGTTACGAGAGACCCAGTACTTC.

The V gene is TRBV5-6, the J gene TRBJ2-6; D may be TRBD2 (5 bases). V dropped 1 base and J dropped 1 base, with 9 bases sitting between them. Germline CDR1 and CDR2: SGHDT and YYEEEE. This CDR3 is 16 amino acids long. CDR3 DNA: TGTGCCAGCAGCTTGCCGGGATTATCTGGGGCCAACGTCCTGACTTTC. This codes for CASSLPGLSGANVLTF.

This clonotype was recorded a few times. The chain has TRBV7-9 and TRBJ2-3, with 7 bases matching TRBD2. Germline V gives CDR1 SEHNR, CDR2 FQNEAQ (reference sequence). CDR3 length: 15 amino acids. The ends lost 7 bases at V and 8 bases at J; junction bases unmatched: 15. CDR3 region: CASTEIGPTGGTQYF. In DNA, the CDR3 is TGTGCCAGCACCGAAATTGGGCCTACGGGGGGTACGCAGTATTTT.

This clonotype has just a few counts. This chain links TRBV7-8 with TRBJ1-5; TRBD1 aligns across 8 bases. The CDR3 covers 15 residues. V dropped 5 bases and J dropped 4; count of bases not matched to a gene: 7. Germline loops: CDR1 SGHVS, CDR2 FQNEAQ. The CDR3 DNA sequence: TGTGCCAGCAGCCATATAACAGGGGGTAATCAGCCCCAGCATTTT. Translating it yields CASSHITGGNQPQHF. Based on the CDR3 plus reference TRBV7-8 and TRBJ1-5, the full variable domain is GAGVSQSPRYKVAKRGQDVALRCDPISGHVSLFWYQQALGQGPEFLTYFQNEAQLDKSGLPSDRFFAERPEGSVSTLKIQRTQQEDSAVYLCASSHITGGNQPQHFGDGTRLSIL.

In regard to this clonotype: A much more abundant neighbour one base away suggests this may be a read error. This rearrangement joins TRBV30 to TRBJ2-2; D remains unclear. The V end was cut by 1 base, the J end by 5 bases, with 14 bases between. This CDR3 contains 15 residues. Germline loops: CDR1 GTSNPN, CDR2 SVGIG (reference sequence). CDR3 loop: CAWSDVSLQTGELFF. The CDR3, as DNA: TGTGCCTGGAGTGATGTCAGCCTACAAACCGGGGAGCTGTTTTTT.

This clonotype was picked up a small number of times. This sequence joins TRBV20-1 and TRBJ2-7, with a weak D call TRBD2 (5 bases). From germline, CDR1 is DFQATT and CDR2 SNEGSKA (reference sequence). CDR3 length: 15 amino acids. V shed 0 bases and J shed 3 bases, with 15 bases lying between them. CDR3 protein: CSAREPQEAYYEQYF. DNA for the CDR3: TGCAGTGCTAGAGAGCCCCAGGAGGCCTACTACGAGCAGTACTTC.

This clonotype came up a few times. This chain connects TRBV12-3 or TRBV12-4 to TRBJ2-2, with D perhaps given as TRBD1 or TRBD2 (5 bases each). The CDR3 totals 15 residues. Trimming stripped 3 bases from V and 4 bases from J, with 12 bases between. The CDR3 is CASSFEGLGTGELFF. CDR3 nucleotides: TGTGCCAGCAGTTTCGAGGGGTTAGGCACCGGGGAGCTGTTTTTT.

The table lists this clonotype with many counts. The rearrangement joins TRBV5-1 to TRBJ2-7; no reliable D call. This CDR3 spans 13 amino acids. In germline, CDR1 is SGHRS, CDR2 YFSETQ. V was clipped by 1 base and J by 4 bases, with 9 bases between them. The CDR3 nucleotides are TGCGCCAGCAGCTTGACGGATAAATACGAGCAGTACTTC. It translates to CASSLTDKYEQYF.

The table lists this clonotype with a few counts. The chain has TRBV15 and TRBJ2-2, with a weak D call TRBD2 (6 bases). Looked up from germline, CDR1 is LNHNV and CDR2 is YYDKDF (reference sequence). V gave up 0 bases and J gave up 5 bases, with 10 bases separating them. The CDR3 runs to 15 residues. In DNA, the CDR3 is TGTGCCACCAGCAGAGATCGCGGGGAGACCGGGGAGCTGTTTTTT. Protein sequence: CATSRDRGETGELFF.